The sequence of this T cell receptor beta chain was determined in a study of vaccination and CD4 T cells after COVID-19. Looking at the study overall: Timing of post-vaccine sample collection was a median 72 days after dose two, with a range of 14 to 241.

Sample treatment: roughly nine-day PBMC culture with coronavirus spike peptide pools or control peptides (ViraFEST assay). Wells contained 2 million or so PBMCs each, and these were cultured with around 10 IU/ml IL-2 and around 9.6 ug/ml peptide pools. With 5 bases removed from V and 5 bases from J, the gap between germline ends came to 12 bases. This CDR3 contains 12 residues. Germline V gene lookup returns CDR1 SQVTM and CDR2 ANQGSEA. As for this clonotype: As yet, its antigen is unknown.

The Oncomine TCR Beta short-read assay was what sequenced the DNA obtained from cultured CD4+ T cells. Each CDR3 protein is one row after TCRdb ran MiXCR on the PCR reads. This sample has 6,500 to 9,000 distinct CDR3 sequences, with around 62% found just once. The sequencing sample was made of CD4+ T cells from blood, cultured in vitro. The source is a human donor who had recovered from COVID-19. This rearrangement joins TRBV29-1 to TRBJ2-5; D perhaps matches TRBD1 (6 bases). The CDR3 protein is CSVTQGAETQYF. The CDR3 nucleotides read TGCAGCGTTACACAGGGTGCGGAGACCCAGTACTTC.